The rows below give T cell receptor beta chains drawn from one sample of a study of T cell changes during pregnancy in multiple sclerosis. Assay used: immunoSEQ multiplex PCR; TCRdb lists only in-frame clones, some missing. The table shows roughly 72,000 clones, with nearly 95% occurring only once. The sample here was CD4+ T cells from peripheral blood mononuclear cells, taken after pregnancy. These receptors came from a female donor with multiple sclerosis, enrolled in a pregnancy study. Both conserved end residues are part of each CDR3. A D gene is named only where the DNA matches it firmly. Size tells how often a clone was seen (once, few, many) or the class of an expanded clone, and some rows leave it out.

D gene	clone size	V gene	J gene	CDR3 protein	CDR3 DNA
NA	NA	TRBV6-5	TRBJ1-3	CASSSGLLGNTIYF	TGTGCCAGCAGTTCGGGGTTGTTAGGAAACACCATATATTTT
NA	NA	TRBV28	TRBJ1-2	CASSSYGYTF	TGTGCCAGCAGCAGCTATGGCTACACCTTC
TRBD1	NA	TRBV7-2	TRBJ2-2	CASSYRGNTGELFF	TGTGCCAGCAGTTACAGGGGGAACACCGGGGAGCTGTTTTTT
TRBD2	NA	TRBV11-2	TRBJ2-1	CASRGTSGLNEQFF	TGTGCCAGCCGGGGGACTAGCGGACTCAATGAGCAGTTCTTC
NA	once	TRBV7-2	TRBJ2-7	CASSLVGPTYEQYF	TGTGCCAGCAGCTTAGTTGGCCCGACCTACGAGCAGTACTTC
NA	NA	TRBV5-8	TRBJ1-4	CASSLGQKNEKLFF	TGTGCCAGCAGCTTGGGACAGAAGAATGAAAAACTGTTTTTT
TRBD1	NA	TRBV19	TRBJ2-5	CASSQTTGTGVGTQYF	TGTGCCAGTAGTCAAACTACCGGGACAGGGGTTGGGACCCAGTACTTC
NA	once	TRBV15	TRBJ2-7	CATSRWGEPGTSYEQYF	TGTGCCACCAGCCGTTGGGGGGAGCCGGGAACCTCCTACGAGCAGTACTTC
NA	once	TRBV19	TRBJ1-5	CASRPGQPNQPQHF	TGTGCCAGCCGACCGGGACAACCGAATCAGCCCCAGCATTTT
NA	NA	TRBV15	TRBJ2-1	CATSRDVQGGINEQFF	TGTGCCACCAGCAGAGATGTACAGGGGGGGATCAATGAGCAGTTCTTC
NA	NA	TRBV7-9	TRBJ2-7	CASSVWTDYEQYF	TGTGCCAGCAGCGTCTGGACAGACTACGAGCAGTACTTC
TRBD1	once	TRBV28	TRBJ1-2	CASSSPTGVRLDGYTF	TGTGCCAGCAGTTCCCCGACAGGGGTTAGACTCGATGGCTACACCTTC
NA	NA	TRBV19	TRBJ2-1	CASSSKTGPYNEQFF	TGTGCCAGTAGTTCAAAGACAGGCCCATACAATGAGCAGTTCTTC
NA	many	TRBV1	TRBJ2-1	CTSSQERDEQFF	TGCACCAGCAGCCAAGAGAGGGATGAGCAGTTCTTC
TRBD1	NA	TRBV19	TRBJ1-2	CASSPNRATGNYGYTF	TGTGCCAGTAGCCCCAATCGGGCGACAGGGAACTATGGCTACACCTTC
TRBD1	NA	TRBV18	TRBJ2-7	CASSDDRVVSYEQYF	TGTGCCAGCTCAGACGACAGGGTCGTCTCCTACGAGCAGTACTTC
TRBD1	NA	TRBV7-9	TRBJ2-7	CASSRTGRFVYEQYF	TGTGCCAGCAGCCGGACAGGGAGGTTCGTCTACGAGCAGTACTTC
TRBD2	NA	TRBV28	TRBJ2-3	CARMGAGAADTQYF	TGTGCCAGGATGGGTGCGGGAGCTGCAGATACGCAGTATTTT
NA	NA	TRBV5-1	TRBJ1-4	CASQRSVATNEKLFF	TGCGCCAGCCAAAGATCAGTTGCAACTAATGAAAAACTGTTTTTT
TRBD1	once	TRBV4-3	TRBJ1-2	CASSQVGGQGGYTF	TGCGCCAGCAGCCAAGTAGGGGGACAGGGCGGCTACACCTTC
TRBD1	NA	TRBV6-1	TRBJ1-2	CASSETQGVDYGYTF	TGTGCCAGCAGTGAAACCCAGGGGGTCGACTATGGCTACACCTTC
TRBD1	NA	TRBV5-4	TRBJ1-2	CASSLDPGGAEGYTF	TGTGCCAGCAGCTTGGATCCAGGGGGCGCGGAGGGCTACACCTTC
TRBD1	NA	TRBV7-2	TRBJ2-7	CASRRTPGTGSYEQYF	TGTGCCAGCAGACGTACCCCCGGGACAGGGTCGTACGAGCAGTACTTC
NA	NA	TRBV5-5	TRBJ1-1	CASSLAAGLTEAFF	TGTGCCAGCAGCTTGGCTGCTGGGCTCACTGAAGCTTTCTTT
TRBD2	NA	TRBV10-2	TRBJ2-5	CASSSRAGGQETQYF	TGCGCCAGCAGTTCGCGAGCGGGAGGGCAAGAGACCCAGTACTTC
TRBD1	NA	TRBV4-1	TRBJ2-7	CASSQAGTGSYEQYF	TGCGCCAGCAGCCAGGCCGGGACAGGAAGCTACGAGCAGTACTTC
TRBD1	few	TRBV6-1	TRBJ1-1	CASSDRQGANTEAFF	TGTGCCAGCAGTGACCGACAGGGGGCGAACACTGAAGCTTTCTTT
NA	NA	TRBV6-5	TRBJ2-3	CASSQLGGSTDTQYF	TGTGCCAGCAGCCAACTGGGGGGTAGCACAGATACGCAGTATTTT
TRBD1	NA	TRBV5-1	TRBJ1-1	CASSSTGTDNTEAFF	TGCGCCAGCAGCTCCACCGGGACAGACAACACTGAAGCTTTCTTT
NA	NA	TRBV7-9	TRBJ1-1	CASSLGRGSVVAFF	TGTGCCAGCAGCTTAGGACGGGGATCCGTGGTAGCTTTCTTT
NA	NA	TRBV5-1	TRBJ1-3	CASSLWAGSGNTIYF	TGCGCCAGCAGCTTGTGGGCAGGCTCTGGAAACACCATATATTTT
TRBD2	NA	TRBV5-3	TRBJ2-2	CARRSSGSRTGELFF	TGTGCCAGAAGAAGTAGCGGGAGCCGCACCGGGGAGCTGTTTTTT
NA	once	TRBV5-1	TRBJ2-7	CASSLRWGDEQYF	TGCGCCAGCAGCTTAAGGTGGGGAGACGAGCAGTACTTC
TRBD2	NA	TRBV5-4	TRBJ2-3	CASSLDVTSSTDTQYF	TGTGCCAGCAGCTTGGACGTGACTAGCAGCACAGATACGCAGTATTTT
NA	NA	TRBV7-6	TRBJ2-3	CASSPPWMRDTQYF	TGTGCCAGCAGCCCCCCGTGGATGAGGGATACGCAGTATTTT
NA	NA	TRBV18	TRBJ1-1	CASSPQGLDTEAFF	TGTGCCAGCTCACCACAGGGGTTGGACACTGAAGCTTTCTTT
TRBD1	NA	TRBV19	TRBJ2-7	CASSRDRGGEQYF	TGTGCCAGTAGCAGGGACAGGGGAGGAGAGCAGTACTTC
NA	NA	TRBV10-3	TRBJ2-7	CAISPQTGAIYEQYF	TGTGCCATCAGTCCTCAGACAGGTGCGATCTACGAGCAGTACTTC
NA	NA	TRBV5-1	TRBJ1-1	CASSVGQNTEAFF	TGCGCCAGCAGCGTTGGACAGAACACTGAAGCTTTCTTT
NA	NA	TRBV2	TRBJ1-5	CASSERLGNQPQHF	TGTGCCAGCAGTGAACGACTAGGGAATCAGCCCCAGCATTTT
NA	NA	TRBV18	TRBJ2-3	CASSPQQVSTDTQYF	TGTGCCAGCTCACCTCAACAGGTCAGCACAGATACGCAGTATTTT
NA	NA	TRBV4-2	TRBJ1-1	CASSQELPGKLNTEAFF	TGTGCCAGCAGCCAGGAACTCCCAGGAAAATTGAACACTGAAGCTTTCTTT
NA	NA	TRBV19	TRBJ1-1	CASSIGSRPINTEAFF	TGTGCCAGTAGTATAGGGAGCAGACCAATAAACACTGAAGCTTTCTTT
TRBD1	NA	TRBV6-6	TRBJ2-2	CASSRGQGMNTGELFF	TGTGCCAGCAGTAGGGGACAGGGGATGAACACCGGGGAGCTGTTTTTT
NA	NA	TRBV6-1	TRBJ1-5	CASSEGRATGNQPQHF	TGTGCCAGCAGTGAAGGCAGGGCGACGGGCAATCAGCCCCAGCATTTT
TRBD1	NA	TRBV10-3	TRBJ2-7	CAITTGQGAYEQYF	TGTGCCATCACTACCGGACAGGGGGCTTACGAGCAGTACTTC
NA	NA	TRBV5-1	TRBJ2-7	CASSSGPYEQYF	TGCGCCAGCTCTTCAGGGCCCTACGAGCAGTACTTC
TRBD1	NA	TRBV5-1	TRBJ2-5	CASRNDRGRRETQYF	TGCGCCAGCAGGAACGACAGGGGGCGCCGAGAGACCCAGTACTTC
NA	NA	TRBV15	TRBJ2-5	CATSRAQRGSQETQYF	TGTGCCACCAGCAGAGCCCAGAGGGGGTCTCAAGAGACCCAGTACTTC
TRBD2	NA	TRBV2	TRBJ2-7	CASLGLAGSYEQYF	TGTGCCAGCTTGGGACTAGCGGGTTCCTACGAGCAGTACTTC
NA	NA	TRBV19	TRBJ1-1	CASSLPGGPNTEAFF	TGTGCCAGTAGTCTCCCCGGGGGACCGAACACTGAAGCTTTCTTT
NA	NA	TRBV11-2	TRBJ1-1	CASSPGTVAMNTEAFF	TGTGCCAGCAGCCCGGGAACAGTCGCCATGAACACTGAAGCTTTCTTT
TRBD1	few	TRBV5-4	TRBJ1-2	CASSPDRANYGYTF	TGTGCCAGCAGCCCAGACAGGGCTAACTATGGCTACACCTTC
NA	NA	TRBV10-3	TRBJ1-2	CAISLDSVYGYTF	TGTGCCATCAGCCTTGACAGCGTCTATGGCTACACCTTC
NA	NA	TRBV7-6	TRBJ2-2	CASSLGRGELFF	TGTGCCAGCAGCTTGGGGCGGGGGGAGCTGTTTTTT
NA	NA	TRBV6-1	TRBJ2-7	CASSDRPGHNYEQYF	TGTGCCAGCAGTGATCGTCCGGGACATAACTACGAGCAGTACTTC
NA	NA	TRBV5-1	TRBJ2-3	CASSLGTWSPADTQYF	TGCGCCAGCAGCTTAGGGACATGGTCGCCGGCAGATACGCAGTATTTT
NA	NA	TRBV19	TRBJ1-2	CASSIPGQTTMARTF	TGTGCCAGTAGTATACCCGGACAGACTACTATGGCTAGAACCTTC
NA	few	TRBV7-2	TRBJ2-3	CASSYGIADTQYF	TGTGCCAGCAGCTACGGGATCGCAGATACGCAGTATTTT